The 13 T cell receptor beta chains listed next were all sequenced from one sample in a study of cytomegalovirus exposure and HLA in healthy donors. The PCR ran on 60 Vbeta and 13 Jbeta primers. Measured with immunoSEQ multiplex PCR; TCRdb has only the in-frame clones, and not every one. The data contain some 120,000 clones, 75% to 85% of them singletons. The sample was PBMCs. These receptor sequences come from a male donor in good health and CMV-seronegative.

The chain has TRBV11-2 and TRBJ2-2, with D possibly being TRBD1 (6 bases). The V end lost 0 bases, the J end lost 5 bases, and 10 bases lay between the germline ends. This CDR3 is built from 15 residues. Germline CDR1 SGHAT, CDR2 FQNNGV. The CDR3 nucleotides read TGTGCCAGCAGCTTAGAACAGGGACGAACCGGGGAGCTGTTTTTT. Its protein product is CASSLEQGRTGELFF.

The rearrangement links TRBV30 to TRBJ2-7; D may be TRBD2 (6 bases). The germline CDR1 and CDR2 sequences are GTSNPN and SVGIG (reference sequence). The germline V and J ends were trimmed by 3 bases and 0 bases, with 15 bases remaining between them. The CDR3 consists of 15 residues. The CDR3 loop reads CAWRIGTLSSYEQYF. For the CDR3, the DNA is TGTGCCTGGAGAATCGGGACTCTCAGCTCCTACGAGCAGTACTTC.

The V and J genes are TRBV6-5 and TRBJ1-2; D might be TRBD1 (5 bases). The CDR3 is 14 residues long. V gave up 0 bases and J gave up 7 bases, with 12 bases separating them. The germline CDR1 and CDR2 sequences are MNHEY and SVGAGI. CDR3 in DNA: TGTGCCAGCAGTTACTCGCGGGGCCCGGGTGGCTACACCTTC. Translation gives CASSYSRGPGGYTF.

This chain links TRBV6-5 with TRBJ2-7, with D perhaps TRBD1 (5 bases). The length of the CDR3 is 12 residues. Per the germline V gene, CDR1 is MNHEY and CDR2 is SVGAGI. Trimming left V 6 bases short and J 5 bases short, with 11 bases between. The CDR3 nucleotides read TGTGCCAGCAGACCCAGGGTCCACGAGCAGTACTTC. Translation: CASRPRVHEQYF.

This clone has only one observation. The rearrangement links TRBV6-5 to TRBJ2-1; D is possibly TRBD1 (6 bases). Per the germline V gene, CDR1 is MNHEY and CDR2 is SVGAGI. This CDR3 is 13 amino acids long. The ends were cut back, 6 bases at V and 4 bases at J, with 10 bases in the middle. CDR3 coding DNA: TGTGCCAGCAGACGGACAGATTACAATGAGCAGTTCTTC. This translates into CASRRTDYNEQFF.

This chain links TRBV4-1 with TRBJ2-1, with 10 nucleotides matching TRBD1. The CDR3 contains 16 residues. Per the germline V gene, CDR1 is MGHRA and CDR2 is YSYEKL. J lost 3 bases, V lost 1 base, and 3 bases had no gene match. CDR3 DNA sequence: TGCGCCAGCAGCCAAGCGGGACAGGGGCGCTACAATGAGCAGTTCTTC. It codes for CASSQAGQGRYNEQFF.

This chain joins TRBV6-5 and TRBJ1-2, with D perhaps TRBD1 (5 bases). The CDR3 has 14 residues. The germline gives CDR1 MNHEY, CDR2 SVGAGI. V was trimmed by 0 bases and J by 2 bases, leaving 7 bases between them. The CDR3 region has the DNA TGTGCCAGCAGTTACTCGGCAGGGAACTATGGCTACACCTTC. Translated, it gives CASSYSAGNYGYTF.

This chain connects TRBV5-1 to TRBJ2-3; tentative D call: TRBD1 (6 bases). V lost 2 bases, J lost 0 bases, and 10 bases lay in between. The CDR3 totals 15 residues. Germline CDR1 reads SGHRS; CDR2 reads YFSETQ. The CDR3 region is CASSLGGSSTDTQYF. The CDR3 bases are TGCGCCAGCAGCTTAGGGGGATCTAGCACAGATACGCAGTATTTT.

The chain employs TRBV7-9 and TRBJ2-1; 9 bases line up with TRBD1. Per germline, CDR1 SEHNR and CDR2 FQNEAQ (reference sequence). The ends lost 4 bases at V and 8 bases at J; junction bases unmatched: 9. This CDR3 comprises 15 residues. Here the CDR3 reads CASSYRDRVMDEQFF. For the CDR3, the DNA is TGTGCCAGCAGCTACCGGGACAGGGTTATGGATGAGCAGTTCTTC.

The V and J genes are TRBV4-1 and TRBJ1-1, with TRBD1 matching over 7 bases. The germline V gene encodes CDR1 MGHRA and CDR2 YSYEKL. Trimming cost V 4 bases and J 1 base; bases outside gene matches: 3. The CDR3 covers 14 residues. CDR3 nucleotide sequence: TGCGCCAGCAGCCGAGGGACAGCGAACACTGAAGCTTTCTTT. Amino acid sequence: CASSRGTANTEAFF.

The chain uses TRBV9 and TRBJ1-2; the D is unclear. Germline V gives CDR1 SGDLS, CDR2 YYNGEE. The CDR3 length is 14 residues. Trimming left V 0 bases short and J 4 bases short, with 10 bases between. The DNA for the CDR3 is TGTGCCAGCAGCGTAGGAGAGGTTTCCTATGGCTACACCTTC. Residues: CASSVGEVSYGYTF.

A single count supports this clone. As DNA, the CDR3 is TGTGCCAGCAGCCTCCGGGACAACGCGATCTATGGCTACACCTTC. Translated: CASSLRDNAIYGYTF. This chain connects TRBV14 to TRBJ1-2; D possibly corresponds to TRBD1 (6 bases). This CDR3 has 15 amino acids. Germline assignment: CDR1 SGHDN and CDR2 FVKESK. Trimming stripped 4 bases from V and 4 bases from J, with 16 bases between.

This clone was detected only once. V gene TRBV6-6 combines with J gene TRBJ2-5, with 15 positions matching TRBD2. The CDR3 is 14 amino acids. V was pared by 5 bases and J by 13 bases, with 8 bases of the junction left unmatched. Germline CDR1 reads MNHNY; CDR2 reads SVGAGI (reference sequence). CDR3 residues: CASSGGLAGGSWYF. CDR3 DNA sequence: TGTGCCAGCAGTGGAGGACTAGCGGGGGGGTCATGGTACTTC.